This TCR beta chain comes out of a study of blood T cell repertoires in COVID-19. Across the study: Both acute and convalescent COVID-19 samples were obtained from the United States, Italy and Spain. PBMCs, B-cell-depleted T cells, or T cells were the source of the cDNA or gDNA that made up the material.

In the authors' workflow: Reference gene primer amplification yielded estimated nucleated cell counts. The table came from immunoSEQ multiplex PCR; TCRdb's copy has only in-frame clones and leaves some out. From that table come the V and J calls and clone size; the DNA was used to work out D and trimming. The sample gives some 170,000 clones, over 70% of which show up once; about 3% is in the top ten. V shed 3 bases and J shed 7 bases, with 9 bases lying between them. This CDR3 has 12 residues. The genes are TRBV12-3 or TRBV12-4 and TRBJ1-2, with D tentatively TRBD1 (5 bases). Sample: peripheral blood. This clonotype was sampled from a man between 65 and 85 years old with acute or convalescent COVID-19. The CDR3 nucleotides read TGTGCCAGCAGTTTGGGGGACTCTGGCTACACCTTC. It encodes CASSLGDSGYTF.